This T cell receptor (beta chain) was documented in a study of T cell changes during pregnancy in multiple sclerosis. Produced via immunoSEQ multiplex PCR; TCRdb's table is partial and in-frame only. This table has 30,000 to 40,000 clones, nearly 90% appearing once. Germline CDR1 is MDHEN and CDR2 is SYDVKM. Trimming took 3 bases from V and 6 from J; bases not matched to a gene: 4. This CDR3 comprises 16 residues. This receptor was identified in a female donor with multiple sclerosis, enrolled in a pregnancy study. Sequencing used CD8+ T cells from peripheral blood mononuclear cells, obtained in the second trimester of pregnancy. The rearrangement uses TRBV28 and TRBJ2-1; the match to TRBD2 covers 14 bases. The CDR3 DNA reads TGTGCCAGCAGTTTCCCCGGGACTAGCGGGAGCAATGAGCAGTTCTTC. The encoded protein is CASSFPGTSGSNEQFF.